This T cell receptor beta chain was sequenced during a study of CD8+ T cells in alopecia areata. Extraction of RNA preceded its reverse transcription into cDNA, which served as the sequencing template. This table comes from immunoSEQ multiplex PCR, and its TCRdb copy is limited to in-frame clones, with some not included. This table has roughly 150,000 clones, 55% to 65% appearing once. Germline V gene data show CDR1 as SGHNT and CDR2 as YYREEE (reference sequence). The CDR3 has 15 amino acids. Trimming took 2 bases from V and 7 from J, leaving 15 bases between them. The source of this sequence is a human donor in good health. The chain employs TRBV5-4 and TRBJ2-2, with a tentative D call TRBD2 (6 bases). Sequences were obtained from CD4+ T cells sorted from blood. For the CDR3, the DNA is TGTGCCAGCAGCTTACCCAGCGGAGCGGGCGGGGAGCTGTTTTTT. Translation: CASSLPSGAGGELFF.